A single T cell receptor (beta chain) is shown here with its context. Its antigen is still unknown. The V gene end was trimmed by 4 bases and the J gene end by 3 bases; junction bases not matched to a gene: 27. The germline CDR1 and CDR2 sequences are MGHRA and YSYEKL. This CDR3 has 22 residues. The PCR had 60 Vbeta and 13 Jbeta primers. Sequencing used immunoSEQ multiplex PCR; TCRdb keeps in-frame clones, though not all of them. The sample records approximately 80,000 clones, approximately 72% being singletons. This sample stems from a study of cytomegalovirus exposure and HLA in healthy donors. Study-wide context: Earlier, 200 million or so T cells were analyzed, and more than 100 million unique TCR beta sequences were found among them. Early released data comprised around 80 million unique TCRs from HLA-typed donors.

General study points: In a later analysis, at a false discovery rate of 0.05, 17,000 or so TCR beta sequences matched HLA alleles.

The sequence derives from a woman aged 40 to 50 in good health and CMV-seropositive. The chain links TRBV4-1 to TRBJ1-2; TRBD1 agrees at 9 bases. Sequenced material: PBMCs. CDR3: CASSPVQGRGGTGTPRDYGYTF. The CDR3 DNA is TGCGCCAGCAGCCCAGTTCAAGGTCGGGGCGGGACAGGGACCCCCAGGGACTATGGCTACACCTTC.